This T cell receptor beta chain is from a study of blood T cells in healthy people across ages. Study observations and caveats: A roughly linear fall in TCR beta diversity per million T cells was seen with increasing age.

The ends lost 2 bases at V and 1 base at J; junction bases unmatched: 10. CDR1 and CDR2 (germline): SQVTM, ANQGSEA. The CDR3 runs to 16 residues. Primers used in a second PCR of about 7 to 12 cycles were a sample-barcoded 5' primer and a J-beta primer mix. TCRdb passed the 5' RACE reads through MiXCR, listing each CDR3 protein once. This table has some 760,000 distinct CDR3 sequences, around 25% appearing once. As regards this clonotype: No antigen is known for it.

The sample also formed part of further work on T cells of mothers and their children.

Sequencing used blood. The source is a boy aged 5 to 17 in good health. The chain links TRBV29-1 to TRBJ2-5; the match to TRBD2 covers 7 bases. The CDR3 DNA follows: TGCAGCGTTGAACTCCACACCGGGGGGTTCCAAGAGACCCAGTACTTC. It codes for CSVELHTGGFQETQYF.